This is a list of T cell receptor beta chains from one sample in a study of T cells in Graves' hyperthyroidism and ophthalmopathy. TCRdb reprocessed the multiplex PCR reads via MiXCR and lists one record per CDR3 protein. The data show about 360,000 distinct CDR3 sequences, with 13% seen just once and 9.2% held by the top ten. Sequenced: blood. The receptors shown here come from a woman aged 18-29 years with Graves' hyperthyroidism. CDR3s include the opening cysteine and the closing phenylalanine or tryptophan. D genes are given only for firm matches. The listing skips clone size in some rows; elsewhere it reads once, few, many or a size class.

length,J,D,V,size,DNA,CDR3
14,TRBJ2-7,NA,TRBV20-1,many,TGCAGTGCCGTTGACGGGCAAACGGGCTACGAGCAGTACTTC,CSAVDGQTGYEQYF
15,TRBJ1-1,NA,TRBV28,many,TGTGCCAGCAGTCCCCCTGGACTCAAAAACACTGAAGCTTTCTTT,CASSPPGLKNTEAFF
13,TRBJ2-3,NA,TRBV6-2/TRBV6-3,many,TGTGCCAGCACCCCCGGGCGTACAGATACGCAGTATTTT,CASTPGRTDTQYF
12,TRBJ1-1,TRBD1,TRBV18,many,TGTGCCACGAAAGGACAGGGAGATGAAGCTTTCTTT,CATKGQGDEAFF
15,TRBJ1-5,NA,TRBV6-1,many,TGTGCCAGCAGTCGCCTCAAAGGGCCCAATCAGCCCCAGCATTTT,CASSRLKGPNQPQHF
12,TRBJ2-5,NA,TRBV6-1,many,TGTGCCAGCAGCAAAATCCAAGAGACCCAGTACTTC,CASSKIQETQYF
19,TRBJ2-1,NA,TRBV20-1,many,TGCAGTGCTAGAGATTCCCAGTTCTGGCAGGTGATAAGGATGAATGAGCAGTTCTTC,CSARDSQFWQVIRMNEQFF
13,TRBJ2-1,NA,TRBV28,many,TGTGCCAGCACCTTCGGACTCTACAATGAGCAGTTCTTC,CASTFGLYNEQFF
15,TRBJ2-3,TRBD1,TRBV5-1,few,TGCGCCAGCAGTCTTCGGGACAGGGGGGCAGATACGCAGTATTTT,CASSLRDRGADTQYF
17,TRBJ2-7,TRBD2,TRBV13,few,TGTGCCAGCAGCTTAGGTATCGGAAGCGGGGGAAACTACGAGCAGTACTTC,CASSLGIGSGGNYEQYF
15,TRBJ2-5,TRBD1,TRBV7-9,NA,TGTGCCAGCAGCTTTCGGGACAGGGACGAGGAGACCCAGTACTTC,CASSFRDRDEETQYF
14,TRBJ2-1,TRBD1,TRBV9,NA,TGTGCCAGCAGCCCCGCCGGGACAGGGCCTGAGCAGTTCTTC,CASSPAGTGPEQFF
17,TRBJ1-5,NA,TRBV28,many,TGTGCCAGCAGGGTTAACGGGTGGAGGGAACGCAATCAGCCCCAGCATTTT,CASRVNGWRERNQPQHF
13,TRBJ2-1,TRBD1,TRBV6-1,many,TGTGCCAGCGAAGGACAGGGGAATAATGAGCAGTTCTTC,CASEGQGNNEQFF
11,TRBJ2-2,NA,TRBV3-1,many,TGTGCCAGCGGCCTTGAAAGGGAGCTGTTTTTT,CASGLERELFF
15,TRBJ1-4,NA,TRBV13,many,TGTGCCAGCAGCACCCTACTAGGTGGTAATGAAAAACTGTTTTTT,CASSTLLGGNEKLFF
13,TRBJ1-2,NA,TRBV6-1,few,TGTGCCAGCTATCCGGACTCCCCATATGGCTACACCTTC,CASYPDSPYGYTF
17,TRBJ2-2,NA,TRBV3-1,NA,TGTGCCAGCAGCCCCCTTTGGGGGGGCACCGACGCCGGGGAGCTGTTTTTT,CASSPLWGGTDAGELFF
14,TRBJ2-6,NA,TRBV10-3,many,TGTGCCATCAGCCTGACAGCTGGGGCCAACGTCCTGACTTTC,CAISLTAGANVLTF
14,TRBJ1-1,TRBD1,TRBV19,NA,TGTGCCAGTAGTACCACAGGGGTGAACACTGAAGCTTTCTTT,CASSTTGVNTEAFF
14,TRBJ2-1,TRBD1,TRBV20-1,many,TGCAGTGCTAGAACAACGGACAGGGGGAATGAGCAGTTCTTC,CSARTTDRGNEQFF
11,TRBJ2-5,NA,TRBV20-1,few,TGCAGTGCCCGCCAGGTTGAGGAGGGGTACTTC,CSARQVEEGYF
15,TRBJ2-2,TRBD2,TRBV27,NA,TGTGCCAGCAGAAATAGCGGGGTTTTCGGTGGGGAGCTGTTTTTT,CASRNSGVFGGELFF
14,TRBJ2-3,NA,TRBV7-2,many,TGTGCCAGCAGCGGGTGGGGCCTTACAGATACGCAGTATTTT,CASSGWGLTDTQYF
13,TRBJ2-6,NA,TRBV10-2,NA,TGCGCCAGCAAGGAATCTGGGGCCAACGTCCTGACTTTC,CASKESGANVLTF
14,TRBJ2-7,NA,TRBV6-2/TRBV6-3,many,TGTGCCAGCGGGACGGACAGCATAGGCTACGAGCAGTACTTC,CASGTDSIGYEQYF
17,TRBJ1-1,NA,TRBV20-1,once,TGCAGTGCTAGTGGCGGGGGGGGGGCGACGGGGGACACTGAAGCTTTCTTT,CSASGGGGATGDTEAFF
15,TRBJ2-5,TRBD2,TRBV19,NA,TGTGCCAGATCCGGGGAGGGAGGGCCCTGGGAGACCCAGTACTTC,CARSGEGGPWETQYF
12,TRBJ1-6,NA,TRBV4-2,NA,TGTGCCAGCAGCCAACCAACAGCACCCCTCCACTTT,CASSQPTAPLHF
16,TRBJ1-2,NA,TRBV7-2,many,TGTGCCAGCAGCTTAGATGGGGCGGGAAATAACTATGGCTACACCTTC,CASSLDGAGNNYGYTF
14,TRBJ1-2,NA,TRBV11-2,NA,TGTGCCAGCAGCTTAGGGAGCTTTAGGGATGGCTACACCTTC,CASSLGSFRDGYTF
17,TRBJ2-1,TRBD2,TRBV11-3,many,TGTGCCAGCAGCCTACAGGGGACTAGCGGGGCGCCCCATGAGCAGTTCTTC,CASSLQGTSGAPHEQFF
14,TRBJ2-2,NA,TRBV9,NA,TGTGCCAGCAGCCTGAGATTGGACGCCGGGGAGCTGTTTTTT,CASSLRLDAGELFF
14,TRBJ2-5,NA,TRBV5-1,NA,TGCGCCAGCAGCTTTTCGTTCGGACAAGAGACCCAGTACTTC,CASSFSFGQETQYF
15,TRBJ2-7,TRBD1,TRBV29-1,many,TGCAGCGTTCAGGGTAACTTTGGGACAGTCCACGAGCAGTACTTC,CSVQGNFGTVHEQYF
16,TRBJ2-1,TRBD2,TRBV12-3/TRBV12-4,few,TGTGCCAGCAGGCTAAGACTAGCGGGAGTCAAGAATGAGCAGTTCTTC,CASRLRLAGVKNEQFF
18,TRBJ2-6,TRBD1,TRBV28,many,TGTGCCAGCAGTCTAGGACAGGGTGACCTATCTGGGGCCAACGTCCTGACTTTC,CASSLGQGDLSGANVLTF
16,TRBJ1-3,NA,TRBV4-1,many,TGCGCCAGCAGCCAAGATGGGAGGCGCTCTGGAAACACCATATATTTT,CASSQDGRRSGNTIYF
15,TRBJ2-3,TRBD1,TRBV6-1,many,TGTGCCAGCAGTGAAGCGGGGACAGGGACAGATACGCAGTATTTT,CASSEAGTGTDTQYF
15,TRBJ2-3,NA,TRBV18,many,TGTGCCAGCTCTTCCAACGGGAGCAGACGAGATACGCAGTATTTT,CASSSNGSRRDTQYF
20,TRBJ2-3,TRBD1,TRBV7-9,few,TGTGCCAGCAGCTTATTAATCCGGCCCGAGACTGGGGACAGAGGAGATACGCAGTATTTT,CASSLLIRPETGDRGDTQYF
12,TRBJ1-1,NA,TRBV27,many,TGTGCCAGCAGTTTATCAGGACAGGAAGCTTTCTTT,CASSLSGQEAFF
14,TRBJ2-3,TRBD1,TRBV5-1,NA,TGCGCCAGCAGCTTCGGACAGGATGCAGATACGCAGTATTTT,CASSFGQDADTQYF
15,TRBJ1-5,NA,TRBV30,many,TGTGCCTGGAGTGTACGGTCAGGGAGCAATCAGCCCCAGCATTTT,CAWSVRSGSNQPQHF
14,TRBJ2-7,TRBD1,TRBV5-1,NA,TGCGCCAGCAAACCAGGGACAGGTACCTACGAGCAGTACTTC,CASKPGTGTYEQYF
12,TRBJ2-1,TRBD2,TRBV7-2,many,TGTGCCAGCAGCTTACCTAGCGGTGAGCAGTTCTTC,CASSLPSGEQFF
16,TRBJ2-3,TRBD2,TRBV12-3/TRBV12-4,many,TGTGCCAGCAGTGGTACTAGCGGGGGCCTCACGAGTACGCAGTATTTT,CASSGTSGGLTSTQYF
14,TRBJ2-7,NA,TRBV28,many,TGTGCCAGCAGTTTAGGAGGGATTAATTACGAGCAGTACTTC,CASSLGGINYEQYF
14,TRBJ2-2,NA,TRBV7-9,NA,TGTGCCAGCAGCTGGGCAGGGATTACCGGGGAGCTGTTTTTT,CASSWAGITGELFF
15,TRBJ2-3,TRBD2,TRBV5-1,many,TGCGCCAGCAGCTTCACCGGGACTAGCGGAGATACGCAGTATTTT,CASSFTGTSGDTQYF
16,TRBJ2-3,TRBD2,TRBV7-3,NA,TGTGCCAGCAGCTTATCGGGCGGGGGGGGCACAGATACGCAGTATTTT,CASSLSGGGGTDTQYF
14,TRBJ1-2,NA,TRBV10-3,many,TGTGCCATCAGTTCTCCGCCCGGGGGAGAAGGCTACACCTTC,CAISSPPGGEGYTF
17,TRBJ1-6,NA,TRBV3-1,many,TGTGCCAGCAGCCCCGAAAGGGGCGGACGGACTAATTCACCCCTCCACTTT,CASSPERGGRTNSPLHF